A selection of T cell receptor beta chains follows, all from one sample in a study of human T cells and chemical hapten exposure. Each CDR3 protein is one row after TCRdb ran MiXCR on the RACE reads. The data show 300,000 to 450,000 distinct CDR3 sequences, more than 4.5% seen once. This sample comprised whole blood, obtained in connection with sensitization to the hapten diphenylcyclopropenone (DPC). The receptors were sampled from a woman between 45 and 65 years old with alopecia areata. Some clones in this sample may be carry-over from other donors' samples. CDR3s include the opening cysteine and the closing phenylalanine or tryptophan. The D gene is left open where the match is weak. Only part of the rows carry a size: once, few, many, or a class if the clone is expanded.

clone_size j_call d_call v_call cdr3_nt cdr3_aa
few TRBJ1-1 NA TRBV4-1 TGCGCCAGCAGCCAAGATCGAGCGCCCCCAGGCACTGAAGCTTTCTTT CASSQDRAPPGTEAFF
many TRBJ2-3 NA TRBV5-4 TGTGCCAGCAGGGCCTGGGGGGTCACAGATACGCAGTATTTT CASRAWGVTDTQYF
few TRBJ1-6 NA TRBV6-6 TGTGCCAGCAGCCCCGGGAGGGTCTCACCCCTCCACTTT CASSPGRVSPLHF
many TRBJ1-2 NA TRBV5-1 TGCGCCAGCAGTCCCCTACTTGGGGACTATGGCTACACCTTC CASSPLLGDYGYTF
many TRBJ2-7 NA TRBV20-1 TGCAGTGCTTCCTGGGACGCCGGCCCCTACGAGCAGTACTTC CSASWDAGPYEQYF
many TRBJ2-3 NA TRBV29-1 TGCAGGGGGACTGGGCTAGCAGGCACAGATACGCAGTATTTT CRGTGLAGTDTQYF
many TRBJ1-2 TRBD1 TRBV28 TGTGCCAGCAGTTTACCCACAGGGGGGAAAGGCTACACCTTC CASSLPTGGKGYTF
many TRBJ2-7 TRBD2 TRBV9 TGTGCCAGCAGCCCTCCGACTAACCCGGGGGGGGCCTCCTACGAGCAGTACTTC CASSPPTNPGGASYEQYF
many TRBJ2-7 TRBD1 TRBV29-1 TGCAGCGTTGATCTTTCGGGACAGGGGTCTCGGGAGCAGTACTTC CSVDLSGQGSREQYF
few TRBJ2-7 NA TRBV29-1 TGCAGCGTTGAAGATCCGAGGGGTCCCTACGAGCAGTACTTC CSVEDPRGPYEQYF
many TRBJ2-5 NA TRBV29-1 TGCAGCGTTCGTGCTGGGGGGGCGACCCAGTACTTC CSVRAGGATQYF
many TRBJ1-5 TRBD1 TRBV20-1 TGCAGTGCCGAACAGGGGGCAAATCAGCCCCAGCATTTT CSAEQGANQPQHF
NA TRBJ1-5 NA TRBV6-2/TRBV6-3 TGTGCCAGCAGCTGGGGGACTCTTGGTGCGGTAATGCGGCCCCAGCATTTT CASSWGTLGAVMRPQHF
many TRBJ2-1 NA TRBV2 TGTGCCAGCAGTGGTCTACCTATGGGGCAGTTCTTC CASSGLPMGQFF
NA TRBJ1-1 NA TRBV6-5 TGTGCCAGCAGTCTGGGGGGGTGGGGGGCGAACACTGAAGCTTTCTTT CASSLGGWGANTEAFF
many TRBJ1-6 TRBD1 TRBV20-1 TGCAGTGCTAGCAAGGGACAGCTTAATTCACCCCTCCACTTT CSASKGQLNSPLHF
few TRBJ2-5 NA TRBV7-2 TGTGCCAGCAGCTTAATCATCGGGCCAGTGGAGACCCAGTACTTC CASSLIIGPVETQYF
few TRBJ2-7 NA TRBV20-1 TGCAGTGCTAGACCGGGACTGCCCTCCGAGCAGTACTTC CSARPGLPSEQYF
few TRBJ1-1 NA TRBV2 TGTGCCTCGAGAGGGGCCCTGAACACTGAAGCTTTCTTT CASRGALNTEAFF
NA TRBJ2-1 TRBD1 TRBV4-3 TGCGCCAGCAGCCAAGATAGACAGGGATTTGCCTACAATGAGCAGTTCTTC CASSQDRQGFAYNEQFF
many TRBJ2-1 NA TRBV11-2 TGTGCCAGCAGGTTACAGGGCAATGAGCAGTTCTTC CASRLQGNEQFF
few TRBJ2-2 TRBD1 TRBV12-3/TRBV12-4 TGTGCCAGCAGTCCGACAGGGAGAGGGACCGGGGAGCTGTTTTTT CASSPTGRGTGELFF
few TRBJ1-5 NA TRBV10-3 TGTGCCATCAGCTTGGACCCGGCTGGCAATCAGCCCCAGCATTTT CAISLDPAGNQPQHF
NA TRBJ2-1 NA TRBV12-3/TRBV12-4 TGTGCCAGTACTAGCCGCACCTACAATGAGCAGTTCTTC CASTSRTYNEQFF
few TRBJ2-1 TRBD2 TRBV25-1 TGTGCCAGCAGTGACAGAGCGGGAGCAGGTGAGCAGTTCTTC CASSDRAGAGEQFF
NA TRBJ1-1 NA TRBV9 TGTGCCAGCAGCGAGTGGACAGATGAAGCTTTCTTT CASSEWTDEAFF
many TRBJ1-1 NA TRBV5-1 TGCGCCAGCAGCTTGCTCCCCTACGGGACTGAAGCTTTCTTT CASSLLPYGTEAFF
few TRBJ2-3 NA TRBV7-9 TGTGCCAGCAGGGACATAGGGGGGGAGTTCACAGATACGCAGTATTTT CASRDIGGEFTDTQYF
NA TRBJ1-4 NA TRBV20-1 TGCAGTGCTCCCGACAGCCTTAATGAAAAACTGTTTTTT CSAPDSLNEKLFF
many TRBJ2-1 NA TRBV29-1 TGCAGCGTTGAGAGGGACAATGAGCAGTTCTTC CSVERDNEQFF
NA TRBJ1-2 NA TRBV6-5 TGTGCCAGCAGCCCGGACAGATGGGTTTATGGCTACACCTTC CASSPDRWVYGYTF
many TRBJ2-6 NA TRBV28 TGTGCCAGCAGTTCCGAGCAGCCTGGGGCCAACGTCCTGACTTTC CASSSEQPGANVLTF
many TRBJ2-3 NA TRBV29-1 TGCAGCGCGGCTCGCACAGATACGCAGTATTTT CSAARTDTQYF
many TRBJ1-1 NA TRBV20-1 TGCAGTGCCAAACCGGGACAGAACACTGAAGCTTTCTTT CSAKPGQNTEAFF
few TRBJ1-1 NA TRBV7-3 TGTGCCAGCAGCCAAAACGGAATGAACACTGAAGCTTTCTTT CASSQNGMNTEAFF
few TRBJ2-7 TRBD1 TRBV15 TGTGCCACCAGCACACCCCGGACAGGGGACCGCTACGAGCAGTACTTC CATSTPRTGDRYEQYF
few TRBJ1-2 NA TRBV9 TGTGCCAGCAGCTCGCGACAGTCGCATGGCTACACCTTC CASSSRQSHGYTF
NA TRBJ2-7 TRBD1 TRBV6-1 TGTGCCAGCAGAATGAGGGGACAGTTCTACTACGAGCAGTACTTC CASRMRGQFYYEQYF
few TRBJ1-5 NA TRBV27 TGTGCCAGCAGTTCACAGAACAACAATCAGCCCCAGCATTTT CASSSQNNNQPQHF
few TRBJ1-2 NA TRBV12-3/TRBV12-4 TGTGCCAGCAGCCCCCGCAGGGGCGATGGCTACACCTTC CASSPRRGDGYTF
NA TRBJ2-1 NA TRBV7-7 TGTGCCAGCAGCCCACCCGACTACAATGAGCAGTTCTTC CASSPPDYNEQFF
many TRBJ1-6 TRBD1 TRBV19 TGTGCCAGTAGTATCTCGCCAGGGGGCAGTTCACCCCTCCACTTT CASSISPGGSSPLHF
many TRBJ1-2 NA TRBV28 TGTGCCAGCAGTTTGAGTACGTCCTATGGCTACACCTTC CASSLSTSYGYTF
few TRBJ1-2 NA TRBV29-1 TGCAGCGTTGGGACGGATGGCTACACCTTC CSVGTDGYTF